Below, 32 T cell receptor beta chains from the same sample are listed, as sequenced in a study of blood T cell repertoires in COVID-19. Method: immunoSEQ multiplex PCR; TCRdb's copy keeps in-frame clones and lacks some. This sample has around 43,000 clones, with 80% found just once. Sample: peripheral blood. The origin of the receptors is a man between 65 and 80 years old with acute or convalescent COVID-19.

There are a few counts of this clone. The rearrangement links TRBV18 to TRBJ1-6, with TRBD1 matching over 7 bases. Trimming removed 4 bases from V and 8 bases from J; junction bases left unmatched: 11. CDR3 length: 16 residues. Looked up from germline, CDR1 is KGHSH and CDR2 is LQKENI. CDR3 sequence (DNA): TGTGCCAGCTCACTCACCCCGGGACAGAAAGATTCACCCCTCCACTTT. Protein product: CASSLTPGQKDSPLHF.

This clone was seen a handful of times. V gene TRBV4-1 combines with J gene TRBJ1-3; 8 nucleotides align to TRBD1. V dropped 3 bases and J dropped 4; count of bases not matched to a gene: 5. Germline V gene lookup returns CDR1 MGHRA and CDR2 YSYEKL. The CDR3 runs 15 residues. The CDR3 protein is CASSQSRGQGNTIYF. The CDR3 bases are TGCGCCAGCAGCCAGTCCAGGGGGCAGGGAAACACCATATATTTT.

This chain connects TRBV11-1 to TRBJ1-3; D gene uncertain. V was shortened by 3 bases and J by 0 bases, with 9 bases between the two germline ends. In germline, CDR1 is SGHAT, CDR2 FQDESV (reference sequence). This CDR3 has 15 amino acids. This chain's CDR3 is CASSLHWSSGNTIYF. The DNA for the CDR3 is TGTGCCAGCAGCTTGCATTGGAGCTCTGGAAACACCATATATTTT.

The chain employs TRBV28 and TRBJ2-7; D possibly corresponds to TRBD2 (7 bases). The CDR3 sequence is 15 residues long. V was clipped by 6 bases and J by 5 bases, with 20 bases between them. CDR1 is MDHEN and CDR2 is SYDVKM in the germline V gene. This chain's CDR3 is CASSLGGGRVHEQYF. CDR3 in DNA: TGTGCCAGCAGCCTAGGGGGGGGGAGAGTCCACGAGCAGTACTTC.

This clone was recorded a few times. The chain carries TRBV6-4 and TRBJ2-3; D possibly corresponds to TRBD1 (8 bases). Germline loops: CDR1 MRHNA, CDR2 SNTAGT. Trimming took 2 bases from V and 1 from J, leaving 13 bases between them. This CDR3 contains 16 residues. CDR3 sequence reads: CASSDNRGGGTDTQYF. The CDR3, as DNA: TGTGCCAGCAGTGACAACAGGGGGGGAGGCACAGATACGCAGTATTTT.

V is TRBV25-1 and J is TRBJ2-1, with TRBD1 matching 10 bases. CDR3 length: 14 residues. Unmatched junction bases numbered 4, after V lost 7 bases and J lost 4 bases. Per the germline V gene, CDR1 is MGHDK and CDR2 is SYGVNS. The CDR3 is CASTGQGGYNEQFF. CDR3 coding DNA: TGTGCCAGCACTGGACAGGGGGGATACAATGAGCAGTTCTTC.

This chain connects TRBV6-2 or TRBV6-3 to TRBJ2-2; D is possibly TRBD1 (6 bases). The germline CDR1 and CDR2 sequences are MNHEY and SVGEGT. Between the trimmed V and J ends, which lost 2 bases and 5 bases, there was a span of 12 bases. The CDR3 length is 15 residues. CDR3 in DNA: TGTGCCAGCAGTTACAAACGGACAGTGACCGGGGAGCTGTTTTTT. Translation gives CASSYKRTVTGELFF.

This clone occurred a few times. This chain uses TRBV4-1 with TRBJ1-2, with D possibly matching TRBD1 (5 bases). With 0 bases removed from V and 6 bases from J, the gap between germline ends came to 20 bases. The CDR3 length is 17 residues. Germline V lookup: CDR1 MGHRA, CDR2 YSYEKL. For the CDR3, the DNA is TGCGCCAGCAGCCAAGATACAAGTGGTCGGGGGGTGGATGGCTACACCTTC. Its translation is CASSQDTSGRGVDGYTF.

The chain combines TRBV21-1 with TRBJ2-7; TRBD2 is the table's D call and was not checked against the DNA. TRBV21-1 is marked as a pseudogene. The length of the CDR3 is 15 residues. The CDR3 loop is CASSKEGGTSYEQYF. The CDR3 DNA reads TGTGCCAGCAGCAAAGAGGGGGGGACCTCCTACGAGCAGTACTTC.

The rearrangement joins TRBV11-2 to TRBJ1-2, with 8 nucleotides matching TRBD1. Per the germline V gene, CDR1 is SGHAT and CDR2 is FQNNGV. The CDR3 is made up of 16 amino acids. V shed 2 bases and J 8 bases; nucleotides not matched to a gene: 13. The CDR3 is CASSLSGPAGGGGYTF. The CDR3 DNA sequence: TGTGCCAGCAGCTTATCGGGCCCGGCAGGGGGCGGCGGCTACACCTTC.

This rearrangement joins TRBV4-3 to TRBJ1-1; D is possibly TRBD1 (5 bases). Trimming pared 3 bases from V and 9 bases from J, leaving 14 bases between. Germline V gives CDR1 LGHNA, CDR2 YSLEER. CDR3 length: 13 amino acids. CDR3 sequence reads: CASSQFSQGKAFF. CDR3 coding DNA: TGCGCCAGCAGCCAGTTTTCCCAGGGAAAAGCTTTCTTT.

The rearrangement links TRBV14 to TRBJ1-2; perhaps TRBD1 as D (5 bases). The germline V gene has CDR1 SGHDN and CDR2 FVKESK. The CDR3 consists of 16 residues. Trimming removed 4 bases at V and 4 bases at J, with 19 bases between. CDR3 DNA: TGTGCCAGCAGCCTCGGGGGGAGGTCTTGGATCTATGGCTACACCTTC. Residues: CASSLGGRSWIYGYTF.

The chain carries TRBV7-2 and TRBJ1-5, with D perhaps TRBD1 (5 bases). This CDR3 is built from 15 residues. The germline CDR1 and CDR2 sequences are SGHTA and FQGNSA. Trimming shortened V by 2 bases and J by 1 base, and 9 bases separated the two germline ends. The CDR3 bases are TGTGCCAGCAGCTTACAGGGTATAAGCAATCAGCCCCAGCATTTT. This encodes CASSLQGISNQPQHF.

The V call is TRBV5-4, the J call TRBJ2-7; D might be TRBD1 (5 bases). V was clipped by 3 bases and J by 6 bases, with 13 bases between them. CDR1 is SGHNT and CDR2 is YYREEE in the germline V gene (reference sequence). CDR3 size: 13 residues. The CDR3 region is CASSWGEAGEQYF. CDR3 coding DNA: TGTGCCAGCAGCTGGGGCGAGGCCGGCGAGCAGTACTTC.

The V call is TRBV5-3, the J call TRBJ1-5; D may be TRBD1 (5 bases). TRBV5-3 is given ORF status, its function remaining uncertain. V was trimmed by 1 base and J by 2 bases, leaving 10 bases between them. CDR3 size: 15 residues. The CDR3 loop is CARSLNRGGNQPQHF. CDR3 DNA: TGTGCCAGAAGCTTGAATCGGGGGGGCAATCAGCCCCAGCATTTT.

This chain joins TRBV6-5 and TRBJ1-1; tentative D call: TRBD1 (6 bases). The V and J ends lost 6 bases and 6 bases respectively, with 20 bases between them. In germline, CDR1 is MNHEY, CDR2 SVGAGI. This CDR3 is built from 15 residues. CDR3 in DNA: TGTGCCAGCAGCTCCAATGACAGGCTCGGCGCTGAAGCTTTCTTT. It encodes CASSSNDRLGAEAFF.

This clone was found once. DNA of the CDR3: TGTGCCAGCAGCCAAGGAGCGGGTTGGGGGTACGAAAATGGCTACACCTTC. Protein sequence: CASSQGAGWGYENGYTF. V and J are TRBV14 and TRBJ1-2; D is possibly TRBD1 (5 bases). Germline V gives CDR1 SGHDN, CDR2 FVKESK. V lost 1 base and J 6 bases, leaving 21 bases between the germline ends. CDR3 length: 17 residues.

The rearrangement links TRBV7-9 to TRBJ1-2, with 7 positions matching TRBD1. The CDR3 has 15 amino acids. V lost 2 bases to trimming and J lost 5 bases; unmatched junction nucleotides: 8. CDR1 is SEHNR, CDR2 FQNEAQ, per germline (reference sequence). CDR3 sequence reads: CASSLKREQGYGYTF. The CDR3 region has the DNA TGTGCCAGCAGCTTAAAACGAGAACAGGGGTATGGCTACACCTTC.

This chain connects TRBV4-2 to TRBJ2-5; D ambiguous. The CDR3 sequence is 13 residues long. Germline assignment: CDR1 LGHNA and CDR2 YNFKEQ. V lost 2 bases and J 5 bases, leaving 9 bases between the germline ends. Here the CDR3 DNA reads TGTGCCAGCAGCCAATCTATCCGCGAGACCCAGTACTTC. This encodes CASSQSIRETQYF.

This chain connects TRBV5-1 to TRBJ1-1; D may be TRBD1 (5 bases). Trimming shortened V by 3 bases and J by 6 bases, and 15 bases separated the two germline ends. Germline V CDR1 and CDR2: SGHRS, YFSETQ. CDR3 size: 14 residues. The CDR3 sequence is CASSSGSWGAEAFF. The DNA of the CDR3 is TGCGCCAGCAGCTCCGGGAGCTGGGGCGCTGAAGCTTTCTTT.

In its sample, this clone was seen once. This chain connects TRBV7-9 to TRBJ1-4, with 8 bases matching TRBD1. Germline values: CDR1 SEHNR, CDR2 FQNEAQ (reference sequence). The V segment lost 5 bases and the J segment 4 bases; nucleotides outside the gene matches: 12. The CDR3 extends over 17 amino acids. In nucleotides, the CDR3 is TGTGCCAGCAGCGGACTGGAGCCGGGACAGGTTAATGAAAAACTGTTTTTT. It codes for CASSGLEPGQVNEKLFF.

V is TRBV7-2 and J is TRBJ2-7; TRBD2 is a possible D gene (5 bases). CDR3 size: 16 residues. The V end lost 1 base, the J end lost 3 bases, and 16 bases lay between the germline ends. From germline, CDR1 is SGHTA and CDR2 FQGNSA. The CDR3 coding sequence is TGTGCCAGCAGCTTAGACGTGCACCGGGGTAGCTACGAGCAGTACTTC. It encodes CASSLDVHRGSYEQYF. Full variable domain (remainder filled in from reference TRBV7-2 and TRBJ2-7): GAGVSQSPSNKVTEKGKDVELRCDPISGHTALYWYRQSLGQGLEFLIYFQGNSAPDKSGLPSDRFSAERTGGSVSTLTIQRTQQEDSAVYLCASSLDVHRGSYEQYFGPGTRLTVT.

This chain links TRBV18 with TRBJ2-7, with a possible D match to TRBD1 (5 bases). Trimming shortened V by 0 bases and J by 0 bases, and 6 bases separated the two germline ends. Germline lookup yields CDR1 KGHSH and CDR2 LQKENI. There are 14 residues in the CDR3. As DNA, the CDR3 is TGTGCCAGCTCACCACCCGACAGCTCCTACGAGCAGTACTTC. Its translation is CASSPPDSSYEQYF.

This chain joins TRBV6-2 or TRBV6-3 and TRBJ2-2; D is unclear. Between the trimmed V and J ends, which lost 6 bases and 6 bases, there was a span of 8 bases. The length of the CDR3 is 12 residues. The germline V gene encodes CDR1 MNHEY and CDR2 SVGEGT. CDR3 protein: CASSRDSGELFF. The CDR3 bases are TGTGCCAGCAGCCGCGACTCCGGGGAGCTGTTTTTT.

The chain uses TRBV29-1 and TRBJ1-4, with D possibly being TRBD1 (5 bases). The CDR3 totals 14 residues. Trimming shortened V by 2 bases and J by 0 bases, and 7 bases separated the two germline ends. The V gene's germline CDR1 is SQVTM and CDR2 ANQGSEA. CDR3: CSVEKGSTNEKLFF. CDR3 DNA sequence: TGCAGCGTTGAAAAGGGGTCAACTAATGAAAAACTGTTTTTT.

This clone showed up just once. The V call is TRBV11-2, the J call TRBJ2-2; TRBD2 is a possible D gene (5 bases). The CDR3 length is 14 residues. Looked up from germline, CDR1 is SGHAT and CDR2 is FQNNGV. The V end was cut by 9 bases, the J end by 6 bases, with 17 bases between. The CDR3 DNA reads as TGTGCCAGTATCCCGGCGGGTCAGGCCGGGGAGCTGTTTTTT. Protein: CASIPAGQAGELFF. Supplemented by reference TRBV11-2 and TRBJ2-2, the full variable domain reads EAGVAQSPRYKIIEKRQSVAFWCNPISGHATLYWYQQILGQGPKLLIQFQNNGVVDDSQLPKDRFSAERLKGVDSTLKIQPAKLEDSAVYLCASIPAGQAGELFFGEGSRLTVL.

The J gene is TRBJ2-3, the V gene TRBV5-1; no clear D. Germline V gene data show CDR1 as SGHRS and CDR2 as YFSETQ. The CDR3 loop spans 14 amino acids. V was cut by 5 bases and J by 0 bases, with 10 bases left in between. The CDR3 DNA follows: TGCGCCAGCAGTTTCGGTTCTAGCACAGATACGCAGTATTTT. Amino acid sequence: CASSFGSSTDTQYF.

This rearrangement joins TRBV4-3 to TRBJ1-2; 8 positions match TRBD1. Unmatched junction bases numbered 3, after V lost 3 bases and J lost 6 bases. Germline-derived CDR1 and CDR2 are LGHNA and YSLEER. The CDR3 has 13 residues. CDR3 loop: CASSQGTGDGYTF. CDR3 coding DNA: TGCGCCAGCAGCCAGGGGACAGGAGATGGCTACACCTTC.

This rearrangement joins TRBV7-8 to TRBJ2-7; the match to TRBD2 covers 7 bases. The CDR3 covers 16 residues. The V gene's germline CDR1 is SGHVS and CDR2 FQNEAQ. Unmatched junction bases numbered 9, after V lost 1 base and J lost 3 bases. The CDR3 DNA is TGTGCCAGCAGCTTAGTGGTTAGCGGGCGCCTCTACGAGCAGTACTTC. The encoded protein is CASSLVVSGRLYEQYF.

The V and J genes are TRBV7-2 and TRBJ1-5; D is possibly TRBD1 (6 bases). The CDR3 consists of 14 residues. With 5 bases removed from V and 3 bases from J, the gap between germline ends came to 11 bases. Germline values: CDR1 SGHTA, CDR2 FQGNSA. In DNA form, the CDR3 reads TGTGCCAGCAGCATTGGACAGAACAATCAGCCCCAGCATTTT. Protein sequence: CASSIGQNNQPQHF.

The rearrangement uses TRBV28 and TRBJ1-6; a possible D gene is TRBD1 (5 bases). CDR1 and CDR2 from the germline V gene are MDHEN and SYDVKM. The ends were cut back, 7 bases at V and 9 bases at J, with 10 bases in the middle. CDR3 length: 12 residues. The CDR3 reads CASTGVSSPLHF. CDR3 nucleotide sequence: TGTGCCAGCACGGGGGTCTCTTCACCCCTCCACTTT.

The rearrangement joins TRBV29-1 to TRBJ1-1; D may be TRBD1 (6 bases). This CDR3 region has 13 residues. Germline loops: CDR1 SQVTM, CDR2 ANQGSEA. V lost 7 bases and J lost 3, with 15 bases in between. The CDR3 is CSGFQGLDTEAFF. In DNA, the CDR3 is TGCAGCGGTTTCCAGGGGTTGGACACTGAAGCTTTCTTT.